Described below is a single TCR beta chain sequence and its context. Its binding antigen is unknown. Within one base of it there is no much larger clone, and no base qualities were kept. RNA was extracted using the RNeasy kit, and roughly 0.5 to 1 microgram was reverse transcribed with random hexamers. The immunoSEQ multiplex PCR assay, which covers 54 Vbeta and 13 Jbeta segments, was used to amplify TCR beta CDR3 regions. Bias from PCR amplification was corrected by using a synthetic template baseline for primer optimization and for computational correction. As for how the authors treated the data: Reads were annotated to V, D and J genes per IMGT and analyzed with immunoSEQ Analyzer, keeping only productive sequences. Clonality was computed as one minus Shannon entropy normalized by log2 of the number of productive unique sequences. Public and private clones were assessed among the 100 most prevalent clones of each patient and control. Clones were defined as Susac-specific when absent from the healthy and MS cohorts, from about 970 published viral clones and from other ImmuneACCESS disease sequences. In-frame beta chains were kept once TCRdb had trimmed the public reads at Q25 with fastp and called clones with MiXCR. Rows matching on CDR3 protein sequence are summarized as one entry with the most common DNA and genes. These V and J calls derive from TCRdb rather than the authors' analysis. This sample has more than 120,000 distinct CDR3 sequences in its table, and approximately 94% of those were observed once. In total, the top ten clones hold approximately 0.09% of the sample.

Peripheral blood CD8+ and CD4+ T cells from healthy donors, Susac syndrome patients and multiple sclerosis patients were profiled using high-throughput TCR beta sequencing. Healthy donors were age- and sex-matched controls. Bulk CD8+ and CD4+ T cells were purified by magnetic negative isolation, while CD8+ TEMRA cells were enriched using FACS. Blood was drawn into EDTA tubes, processed within 24 hours, and PBMCs were isolated by density gradient centrifugation. PBMCs intended for TCR sequencing were cryopreserved in liquid nitrogen and were subsequently thawed in a 37 degrees C water bath. Purity of sorted or isolated CD4+, CD8+ and CD8+ TEMRA cells was at least 90%. This specimen comes from a study of CD8 T cells in Susac syndrome (dated by TCRdb to the late 2010s). Looking at the study overall: Whether CD8+ T cell activation and differentiation in Susac syndrome was antigen driven was tested using repertoire sequencing.

The germline ends are 12 bases apart after V is trimmed by 4 bases and J by 3 bases. CDR1 and CDR2, per the germline V gene (reference sequence), are DFQATT and SNEGSKA. Measured from the cysteine to the phenylalanine, the CDR3 is 14 residues long. The entry retains the CDR3 DNA only, 42 bases that are in frame from base 1. Points the paper makes about the study in general: The number of individuals in the TCR sequencing and HLA analysis was acknowledged as relatively small.

The origin of this receptor is a human donor in good health. The sample taken for sequencing was CD4+ T cells from PBMCs. The chain was built from TRBV20-1 and TRBJ2-2; the D gene is possibly TRBD2, with 6 bases matching. The CDR3 has the sequence CSATGEDDTGELFF. The nucleotide sequence reads as follows: TGCAGTGCTACCGGGGAGGATGACACCGGGGAGCTGTTTTTT.